The clone carrying this T cell receptor beta chain was observed a few times. What it binds is unknown. The CDR3 runs 15 residues. Germline V gene data show CDR1 as KGHSH and CDR2 as LQKENI. The junction had 3 bases not matched to a gene; V was cut back by 6 bases and J by 0 bases. This sample was taken from a study of cytomegalovirus exposure and HLA in healthy donors. Study-level information: There were tens of millions of unique TCRs (from HLA-typed donors) in an early data release. Study-wide findings and caveats: Later analysis placed DRB1 highest and HLA-C lowest in TCR association rates, which differed by HLA locus. TCR beta chains numbering roughly 150 were designated cytomegalovirus-associated.

The PCR was carried out with 60 Vbeta primers and 13 Jbeta primers. How the authors handled the data: The count from a later analysis was some 80 million unique TCR beta chains, roughly 11 million of them shared. The assay was immunoSEQ multiplex PCR, and TCRdb's table has in-frame clones only and misses some. The V and J calls and clone size come from that table; D and trimming were worked out from the DNA. The sample lists 150,000 to 200,000 clones; approximately 72% were seen once. The chain uses TRBV18 and TRBJ2-7, with 12 positions matching TRBD1. Sequencing input: PBMCs. This TCR was sampled from a human donor in good health. CDR3 nucleotides: TGTGCCAGCTCCCTGGGACAGGGGGCCTCCTACGAGCAGTACTTC. Amino acids: CASSLGQGASYEQYF.